This entry lists 3 T cell receptor beta chains sequenced from one sample in a study of CD8 T cells in ankylosing spondylitis. TCRdb independently ran MiXCR on the 5' RACE reads; one entry per CDR3 protein. Among 30,000 to 40,000 distinct CDR3 sequences listed, about 7% were seen once. Sequencing was performed on blood, either unsorted or a sorted T cell fraction (not recorded which). The receptors shown here come from a male donor with ankylosing spondylitis or in good health (not recorded which).

This clonotype appeared many times. The gene calls are TRBV20-1 and TRBJ2-2; 10 bases fit TRBD2. CDR1 is DFQATT and CDR2 is SNEGSKA in the germline V gene (reference sequence). This CDR3 contains 15 residues. The junction had 7 bases not matched to a gene; V was cut back by 6 bases and J by 3 bases. As DNA, the CDR3 is TGCAGTGCCCGAGCGGGAGGGGGAGACACCGGGGAGCTGTTTTTT. Translation gives CSARAGGGDTGELFF.

CDR3 sequence reads: CASSTYNEQFF. The CDR3 coding sequence is TGTGCCAGCAGTACATACAATGAGCAGTTCTTC. This chain connects TRBV28 to TRBJ2-1; D is ambiguous. This CDR3 is built from 11 residues. With 5 bases removed from V and 4 bases from J, the gap between germline ends came to 3 bases. CDR1 is MDHEN, CDR2 SYDVKM, per germline.

This clonotype has only a few counts. The chain recombines TRBV7-9 with TRBJ1-5; 10 nucleotides agree with TRBD1. Germline values: CDR1 SEHNR, CDR2 FQNEAQ (reference sequence). The trim removed 6 bases at V and 6 bases at J, leaving 8 bases unmatched. This CDR3 region has 15 residues. The CDR3 nucleotides read TGTGCCAGCAGTTCCGGGACAGGGGATTTTCAGCCCCAGCATTTT. Encoded protein: CASSSGTGDFQPQHF.